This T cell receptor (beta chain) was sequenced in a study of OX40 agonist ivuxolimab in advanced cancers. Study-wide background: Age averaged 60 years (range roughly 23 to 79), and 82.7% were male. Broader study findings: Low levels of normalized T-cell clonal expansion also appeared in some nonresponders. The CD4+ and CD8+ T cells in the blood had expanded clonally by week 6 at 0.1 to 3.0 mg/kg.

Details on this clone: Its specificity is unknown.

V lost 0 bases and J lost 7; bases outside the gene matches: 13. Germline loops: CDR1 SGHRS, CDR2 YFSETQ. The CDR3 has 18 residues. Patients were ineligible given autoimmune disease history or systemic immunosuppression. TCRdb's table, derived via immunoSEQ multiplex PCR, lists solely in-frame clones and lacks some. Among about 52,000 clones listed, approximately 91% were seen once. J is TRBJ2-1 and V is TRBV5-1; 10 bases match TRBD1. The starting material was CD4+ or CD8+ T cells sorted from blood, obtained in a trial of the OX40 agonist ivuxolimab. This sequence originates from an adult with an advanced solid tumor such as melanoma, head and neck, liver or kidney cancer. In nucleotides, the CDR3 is TGCGCCAGCAGCTTGGATGGGACAGGGGCTAAACTTGGGAATGAGCAGTTCTTC. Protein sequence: CASSLDGTGAKLGNEQFF.